Shown below are 29 T cell receptor beta chains from a single sample sequenced in a study of cytomegalovirus exposure and HLA in healthy donors. This PCR relied on a set of 60 Vbeta primers and 13 Jbeta primers. Sequencing used immunoSEQ multiplex PCR; TCRdb keeps in-frame clones, though not all of them. The table shows roughly 200,000 clones, with about four fifths occurring only once. Sequenced input: PBMCs. The receptors derive from a man in his forties or fifties in good health and CMV-seronegative.

The chain has TRBV4-2 and TRBJ2-7; 11 positions agree with TRBD1. The germline gives CDR1 LGHNA, CDR2 YNFKEQ. V lost 4 bases and J lost 4; bases outside the gene matches: 9. The CDR3 runs 16 residues. The CDR3 reads CASSRPGTGGVYEQYF. The CDR3 nucleotides are TGTGCCAGCAGCCGGCCCGGGACAGGGGGGGTTTACGAGCAGTACTTC.

The chain couples TRBV7-8 to TRBJ1-1, with D unclear. The CDR3 runs 14 residues. CDR1 and CDR2 from the germline V gene are SGHVS and FQNEAQ. Trimming stripped 1 base from V and 1 base from J, with 7 bases between. CDR3 amino acids: CASSLGRRNTEAFF. The CDR3 DNA follows: TGTGCCAGCAGCTTAGGACGGAGGAACACTGAAGCTTTCTTT.

V usage is TRBV7-2 and J usage is TRBJ2-3; D is possibly TRBD2 (6 bases). V lost 3 bases and J lost 2, with 9 bases in between. Germline assignment: CDR1 SGHTA and CDR2 FQGNSA. The CDR3 runs 14 residues. The CDR3 here is CASSFRDFTDTQYF. The CDR3 region has the DNA TGTGCCAGCAGCTTCCGGGACTTCACAGATACGCAGTATTTT.

The V call is TRBV28, the J call TRBJ1-5; D gene unclear. Germline CDR1 and CDR2: MDHEN and SYDVKM. V lost 3 bases and J 1 base, leaving 10 bases between the germline ends. This CDR3 has 15 amino acids. The CDR3 DNA reads TGTGCCAGCAGTTTTTTTGGGCGAAGCAATCAGCCCCAGCATTTT. This gives the protein CASSFFGRSNQPQHF.

The chain couples TRBV7-2 to TRBJ2-1, with D perhaps matching TRBD2 (5 bases). The length of the CDR3 is 12 residues. The germline V gene encodes CDR1 SGHTA and CDR2 FQGNSA. The ends were cut back, 7 bases at V and 10 bases at J, with 14 bases in the middle. The CDR3 loop is CASTPQRREQFF. The CDR3 bases are TGTGCCAGCACCCCCCAACGGAGGGAGCAGTTCTTC.

This rearrangement joins TRBV11-3 to TRBJ2-3, with 9 bases identical to TRBD2. The CDR3 has 16 residues. The germline V gene has CDR1 SGHNT and CDR2 YENEEA. V trimming: 5 bases; J trimming: 1 base; junction bases outside the gene matches: 7. DNA for the CDR3: TGTGCCAGCAGCCTAAGTCAGCGGGGGGGCACAGATACGCAGTATTTT. Its protein is CASSLSQRGGTDTQYF.

This sequence joins TRBV12-5 and TRBJ2-5, with D tentatively TRBD1 (6 bases). Trimming took off 1 base at V and 2 bases at J, with 14 bases between the two ends. In germline, CDR1 is LGHNT, CDR2 FRNRAP. The CDR3 totals 16 residues. Written as DNA, the CDR3 is TGTGCTAGTGGTTTGGGGGTGTTACAGGGACAAGAGACCCAGTACTTC. It yields the protein CASGLGVLQGQETQYF.

The chain carries TRBV6-6 and TRBJ2-5; D remains unclear. Germline CDR1 reads MNHNY; CDR2 reads SVGAGI (reference sequence). This CDR3 has 12 amino acids. V dropped 5 bases and J dropped 4 bases, with 8 bases sitting between them. CDR3 in DNA: TGTGCCAGCAGTAGTGGGCGAGAGACCCAGTACTTC. Translated: CASSSGRETQYF.

The chain recombines TRBV30 with TRBJ2-1; TRBD2 matches at 13 bases. The V gene end was trimmed by 5 bases and the J gene end by 13 bases; junction bases not matched to a gene: 2. This CDR3 has 11 amino acids. Germline CDR1 reads GTSNPN; CDR2 reads SVGIG (reference sequence). Here the CDR3 DNA reads TGTGCCTGGCGGACTAGCGGGAGCCAGTTCTTC. Translated, it gives CAWRTSGSQFF.

V and J are TRBV9 and TRBJ1-4, with 8 bases aligning to TRBD1. V lost 0 bases, J lost 8 bases, and 6 bases stayed unmatched. Germline V lookup: CDR1 SGDLS, CDR2 YYNGEE. There are 15 residues in the CDR3. CDR3 amino acids: CASSVGWDRREKLFF. The CDR3 bases are TGTGCCAGCAGCGTAGGATGGGACAGGAGGGAAAAACTGTTTTTT.

The table lists this clone with a count of one. This chain connects TRBV5-4 to TRBJ2-5; 9 nucleotides align to TRBD2. The J call may be wrong; the DNA end is better matched by TRBJ2-7. Germline V gives CDR1 SGHNT, CDR2 YYREEE (reference sequence). There are 17 residues in the CDR3. CDR3 sequence: CASSPVTRGGAVDEQYF. For the CDR3, the DNA is TGTGCCAGCAGCCCCGTCACCCGCGGGGGGGCCGTCGACGAGCAGTACTTC.

The rearrangement links TRBV9 to TRBJ2-1; D is ambiguous. Germline CDR1 and CDR2: SGDLS and YYNGEE. The CDR3 totals 14 residues. V lost 0 bases and J lost 5, with 9 bases in between. The CDR3 reads CASSVGGVDNEQFF. DNA of the CDR3: TGTGCCAGCAGCGTAGGCGGAGTTGACAATGAGCAGTTCTTC.

V is TRBV7-9 and J is TRBJ2-2; 13 nucleotides line up with TRBD2. V lost 8 bases, J lost 4 bases, and 1 base stayed unmatched. Germline V gives CDR1 SEHNR, CDR2 FQNEAQ (reference sequence). The CDR3 totals 14 residues. In nucleotides, the CDR3 is TGTGCCAGCCGGACTAGCGGGGGCACCGGGGAGCTGTTTTTT. It specifies CASRTSGGTGELFF.

This chain uses TRBV29-1 with TRBJ2-1, with 9 bases identical to TRBD1. The germline V gene encodes CDR1 SQVTM and CDR2 ANQGSEA. V dropped 1 base and J dropped 2; count of bases not matched to a gene: 3. The CDR3 has 15 residues. The CDR3 DNA sequence: TGCAGCGTTGAAGGGAGGACAGGGGCCTACAATGAGCAGTTCTTC. This encodes CSVEGRTGAYNEQFF.

As concerns this clone: This CDR3 is also generated by other DNA sequences in the sample. V and J are TRBV18 and TRBJ1-4; D is possibly TRBD1 (6 bases). CDR3 length equals 16 residues. V was trimmed by 3 bases and J by 2 bases, leaving 13 bases between them. The V gene's germline CDR1 is KGHSH and CDR2 LQKENI. Here the CDR3 DNA reads TGTGCCAGCTCACCCGGCGGGGGGCGCACTAATGAAAAACTGTTTTTT. It is translated as CASSPGGGRTNEKLFF.

J is TRBJ2-5 and V is TRBV30; the match to TRBD1 covers 8 bases. The V gene's germline CDR1 is GTSNPN and CDR2 SVGIG (reference sequence). This CDR3 spans 12 amino acids. Trimming at V came to 6 bases and at J to 5 bases, leaving 5 bases not matched to a gene. The chain's CDR3 is CACRQGKETQYF. As DNA, the CDR3 is TGTGCCTGCCGACAGGGGAAGGAGACCCAGTACTTC.

This rearrangement joins TRBV23-1 to TRBJ1-1, with TRBD1 matching over 9 bases. TRBV23-1 is an ORF, and what it does is uncertain. Losses at the gene ends were 10 bases for V and 5 bases for J; bases not matched to a gene: 11. The CDR3 length is 14 residues. The CDR3 sequence is CAIIPGQGGTEAFF. DNA for the CDR3: TGCGCCATAATACCGGGACAGGGAGGGACTGAAGCTTTCTTT.

This sequence joins TRBV7-9 and TRBJ1-2, with no clear D. This CDR3 region has 14 residues. Germline V CDR1 and CDR2: SEHNR, FQNEAQ (reference sequence). Deletions cut 2 bases from V and 7 bases from J, with 14 bases between. CDR3 sequence: CASSLQDSAVGYTF. The CDR3 nucleotides are TGTGCCAGCAGCTTACAGGACTCGGCTGTTGGCTACACCTTC.

The CDR3 nucleotides read TGTGCCAGCAGCTTACAGGTCCACGGCTACACCTTC. Protein sequence: CASSLQVHGYTF. This rearrangement joins TRBV7-2 to TRBJ1-2; D remains ambiguous. CDR1 and CDR2 from the germline V gene are SGHTA and FQGNSA. The length of the CDR3 is 12 residues. V lost 2 bases and J lost 8, with 9 bases in between. Variable domain in full (rest from reference TRBV7-2 and TRBJ1-2): GAGVSQSPSNKVTEKGKDVELRCDPISGHTALYWYRQSLGQGLEFLIYFQGNSAPDKSGLPSDRFSAERTGGSVSTLTIQRTQQEDSAVYLCASSLQVHGYTFGSGTRLTVV.

V gene TRBV6-6 combines with J gene TRBJ1-2, with 8 bases identical to TRBD1. Germline CDR1 is MNHNY and CDR2 is SVGAGI (reference sequence). With V trimmed by 3 bases and J by 4 bases, 4 bases remained unmatched. The CDR3 extends over 14 amino acids. CDR3 amino acids: CASSYRDRSYGYTF. DNA for the CDR3: TGTGCCAGCAGTTATCGGGACAGGTCCTATGGCTACACCTTC.

The V call is TRBV19, the J call TRBJ1-4; 8 nucleotides match TRBD1. V shed 4 bases and J 0 bases; nucleotides not matched to a gene: 4. The CDR3 contains 16 residues. The V gene's germline CDR1 is LNHDA and CDR2 SQIVND (reference sequence). The CDR3 nucleotides read TGTGCCAGTAGTACACAACAGGGGGCAACTAATGAAAAACTGTTTTTT. Encoded protein: CASSTQQGATNEKLFF.

The gene calls are TRBV5-8 and TRBJ1-4; perhaps TRBD1 as D (5 bases). V was clipped by 6 bases and J by 5 bases, with 11 bases between them. CDR3 length: 13 amino acids. CDR1 and CDR2 (germline): SGHTS, YDEGEE. The DNA for the CDR3 is TGTGCCAGCACCCCAGGGCCGAATGAAAAACTGTTTTTT. Protein product: CASTPGPNEKLFF.

The chain carries TRBV7-2 and TRBJ2-3; TRBD2 matches 9 bases. This CDR3 has 14 residues. J was trimmed by 4 bases and V by 5 bases; bases with no gene match: 4. Per the germline V gene, CDR1 is SGHTA and CDR2 is FQGNSA. CDR3 amino acids: CASSIPSGADTQYF. CDR3 nucleotides: TGTGCCAGCAGCATTCCTAGCGGGGCAGATACGCAGTATTTT.

This clone came up a few times. The V gene is TRBV11-1, the J gene TRBJ2-5; 13 bases fit TRBD2. With V trimmed by 5 bases and J by 2 bases, 8 bases remained unmatched. Germline CDR1 reads SGHAT; CDR2 reads FQDESV (reference sequence). The CDR3 has 17 residues. DNA of the CDR3: TGTGCCAGCAGCCGTCTTGGGACTAGCGGGATACAAGAGACCCAGTACTTC. It translates to CASSRLGTSGIQETQYF.

The rearrangement links TRBV5-5 to TRBJ2-2; D might be TRBD2 (6 bases). The V gene lost 4 bases and the J gene lost 0 bases, with 10 bases spanning the gap. The V gene's germline CDR1 is SGHKS and CDR2 YYEKEE (reference sequence). The CDR3 extends over 15 amino acids. CDR3: CASSHSGANTGELFF. CDR3 coding DNA: TGTGCCAGCAGCCATAGCGGCGCGAACACCGGGGAGCTGTTTTTT. The variable domain in full, completed from reference TRBV5-5 and TRBJ2-2, reads DAGVTQSPTHLIKTRGQQVTLRCSPISGHKSVSWYQQVLGQGPQFIFQYYEKEERGRGNFPDRFSARQFPNYSSELNVNALLLGDSALYLCASSHSGANTGELFFGEGSRLTVL.

This chain uses TRBV9 with TRBJ2-3; 9 bases line up with TRBD2. The CDR3 has 16 amino acids. The trim removed 0 bases at V and 6 bases at J, leaving 8 bases unmatched. Looked up from germline, CDR1 is SGDLS and CDR2 is YYNGEE. CDR3 region: CASSVESGGGADTQYF. The CDR3 coding sequence is TGTGCCAGCAGCGTAGAGTCGGGCGGGGGGGCCGATACGCAGTATTTT.

The chain uses TRBV4-3 and TRBJ2-3, with a weak D call TRBD2 (6 bases). This CDR3 comprises 17 residues. V was shortened by 0 bases and J by 11 bases, with 24 bases between the two germline ends. Germline CDR1 reads LGHNA; CDR2 reads YSLEER. The CDR3 DNA sequence: TGCGCCAGCAGCCAAGAGACGGGGGTGGAGTTAGGGTCTGGGCAGTATTTT. It encodes CASSQETGVELGSGQYF.

The chain links TRBV28 to TRBJ2-1, with no clear D. This CDR3 has 11 amino acids. V lost 8 bases and J 7 bases, leaving 9 bases between the germline ends. Germline V gene lookup returns CDR1 MDHEN and CDR2 SYDVKM. CDR3 bases: TGTGCCAGCTCTACGGGTAATGAGCAGTTCTTC. Translated: CASSTGNEQFF.

DNA for the CDR3: TGTGCCAGTAGTGACTACACCTACCAAGAGACCCAGTACTTC. It encodes CASSDYTYQETQYF. The rearrangement uses TRBV19 and TRBJ2-5; D perhaps matches TRBD2 (5 bases). CDR1 LNHDA and CDR2 SQIVND come from the germline V gene (reference sequence). Trimming removed 5 bases at V and 0 bases at J, with 10 bases between. There are 14 residues in the CDR3.